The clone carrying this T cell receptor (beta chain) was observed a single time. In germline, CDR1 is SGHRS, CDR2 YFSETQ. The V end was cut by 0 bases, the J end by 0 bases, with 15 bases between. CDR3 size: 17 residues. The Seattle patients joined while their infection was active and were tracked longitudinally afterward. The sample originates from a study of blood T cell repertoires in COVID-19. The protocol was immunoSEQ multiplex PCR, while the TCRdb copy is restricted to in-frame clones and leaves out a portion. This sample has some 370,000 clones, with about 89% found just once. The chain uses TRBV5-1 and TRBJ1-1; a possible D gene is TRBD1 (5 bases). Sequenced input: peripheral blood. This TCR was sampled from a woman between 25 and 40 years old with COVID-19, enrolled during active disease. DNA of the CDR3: TGCGCCAGCAGCTTGGGGTGGGCCGGACACTTGAACACTGAAGCTTTCTTT. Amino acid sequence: CASSLGWAGHLNTEAFF.